This T cell receptor beta chain appears in the sequencing data of a study of blood T cell repertoires in COVID-19. Study summary: Acute and convalescent COVID-19 samples came from the United States, Italy and Spain. Nucleic acid was either cDNA or gDNA, and it came from T cells, B-cell-depleted T cells, or PBMCs.

This CDR3 spans 15 amino acids. V was clipped by 1 base and J by 5 bases, with 14 bases between them. In germline, CDR1 is MNHNS, CDR2 SASEGT. In the original processing: Scientists estimated how many nucleated cells there were by amplifying reference gene primers. Only in-frame clones appear in the TCRdb table, and some are missing; sequencing was by immunoSEQ multiplex PCR. The V and J calls and clone size were taken over from that table, and D and trimming were inferred from the DNA. Of about 80,000 clones listed, about four fifths were seen once; the top ten hold under 45%. Sequenced material: peripheral blood. The chain couples TRBV6-1 to TRBJ2-5; TRBD2 might be the D (6 bases). This receptor was identified in a woman in her 70s with acute or convalescent COVID-19. Here the CDR3 DNA reads TGTGCCAGCAGTGAAGGGCAGGGTGGAGGGGAGACCCAGTACTTC. Translated, it gives CASSEGQGGGETQYF.